This T cell receptor beta chain was identified during a study of shared clonotypes between healthy human individuals. Whole-study results and caveats: Though the depth was large, rarefaction showed that sorted-subset sequencing was incomplete.

CDR1 SGHAT and CDR2 FQNNGV come from the germline V gene. CDR3 length: 14 amino acids. V gave up 6 bases and J gave up 1 base, with 11 bases separating them. Naive CD8 cells were CD45RO-negative, positively selected for CCR7, excluding terminally differentiated effector memory CD45RA+ cells. The data were produced by immunoSEQ multiplex PCR, yet TCRdb's version contains in-frame clones alone and is incomplete. The sample lists about 2 million clones, just under 95% occurring once. This clone occurred once. Its antigen is not identified. The clonotype comes from a man younger than 30 in good health. Sequencing input: naive CD8+ T cells sorted from blood. J is TRBJ2-3 and V is TRBV11-2; D gene ambiguous. The CDR3 DNA reads TGTGCCAGCAGGTCGCGAGAGGGCACAGATACGCAGTATTTT. Translating it yields CASRSREGTDTQYF.